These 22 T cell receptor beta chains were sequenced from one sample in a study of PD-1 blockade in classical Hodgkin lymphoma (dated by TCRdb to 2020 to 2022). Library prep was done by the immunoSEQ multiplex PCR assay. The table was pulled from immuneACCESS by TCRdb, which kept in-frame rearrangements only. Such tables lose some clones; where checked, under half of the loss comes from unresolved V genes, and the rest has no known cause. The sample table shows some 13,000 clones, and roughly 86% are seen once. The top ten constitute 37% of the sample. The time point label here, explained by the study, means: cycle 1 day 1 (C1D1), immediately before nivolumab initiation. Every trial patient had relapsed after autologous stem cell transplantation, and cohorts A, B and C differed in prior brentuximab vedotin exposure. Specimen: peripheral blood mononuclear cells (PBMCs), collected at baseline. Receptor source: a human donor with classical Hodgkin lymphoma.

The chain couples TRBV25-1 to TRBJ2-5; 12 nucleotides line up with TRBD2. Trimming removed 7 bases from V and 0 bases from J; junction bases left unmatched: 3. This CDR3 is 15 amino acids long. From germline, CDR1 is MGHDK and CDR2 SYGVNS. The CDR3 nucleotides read TGTGCCAGCATCGGACTAGCGGGAAACCAAGAGACCCAGTACTTC. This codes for CASIGLAGNQETQYF.

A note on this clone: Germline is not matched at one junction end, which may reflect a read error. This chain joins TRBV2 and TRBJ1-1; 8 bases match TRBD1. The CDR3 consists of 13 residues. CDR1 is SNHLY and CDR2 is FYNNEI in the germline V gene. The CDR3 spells CASRDRMGTEAFF. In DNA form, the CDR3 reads TGTGCAAGCAGGGACAGGATGGGGACTGAAGCTTTCTTT.

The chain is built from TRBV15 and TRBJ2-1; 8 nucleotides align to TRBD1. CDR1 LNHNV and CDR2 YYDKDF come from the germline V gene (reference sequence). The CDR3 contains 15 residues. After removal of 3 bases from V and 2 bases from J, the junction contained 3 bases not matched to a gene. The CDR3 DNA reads TGTGCCACCAGCAGTGACAGGGGAACCTACAATGAGCAGTTCTTC. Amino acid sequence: CATSSDRGTYNEQFF.

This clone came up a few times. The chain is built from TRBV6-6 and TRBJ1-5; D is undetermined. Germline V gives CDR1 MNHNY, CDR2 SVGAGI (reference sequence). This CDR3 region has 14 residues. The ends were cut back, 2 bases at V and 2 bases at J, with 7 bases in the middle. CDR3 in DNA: TGTGCCAGCAGTTACGGAGGGCGCAATCAGCCCCAGCATTTT. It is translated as CASSYGGRNQPQHF.

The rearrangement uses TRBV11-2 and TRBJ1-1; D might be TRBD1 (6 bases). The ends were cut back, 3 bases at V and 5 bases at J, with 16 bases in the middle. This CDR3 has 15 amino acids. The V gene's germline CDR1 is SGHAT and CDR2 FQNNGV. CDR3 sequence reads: CASSLPRKGGTEAFF. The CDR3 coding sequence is TGTGCCAGCAGCTTGCCCCGGAAGGGGGGGACTGAAGCTTTCTTT.

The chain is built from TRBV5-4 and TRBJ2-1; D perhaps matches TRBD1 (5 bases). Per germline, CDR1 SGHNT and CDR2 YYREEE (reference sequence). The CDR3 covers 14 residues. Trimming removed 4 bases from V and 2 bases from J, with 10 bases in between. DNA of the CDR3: TGTGCCAGCAGCCCCGCCAGGGCCTACAATGAGCAGTTCTTC. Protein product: CASSPARAYNEQFF.

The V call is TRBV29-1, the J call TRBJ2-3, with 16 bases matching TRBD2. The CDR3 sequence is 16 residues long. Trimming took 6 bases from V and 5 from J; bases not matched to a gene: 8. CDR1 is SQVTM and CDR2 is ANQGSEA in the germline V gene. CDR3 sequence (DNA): TGCAGCGTCAGGGGGACTAGCGGGAGGGAGATAGATACGCAGTATTTT. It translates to CSVRGTSGREIDTQYF.

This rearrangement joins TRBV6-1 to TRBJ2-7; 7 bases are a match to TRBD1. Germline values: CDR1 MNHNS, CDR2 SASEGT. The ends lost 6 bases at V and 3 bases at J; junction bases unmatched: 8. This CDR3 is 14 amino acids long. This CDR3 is CASSTDRAFYEQYF. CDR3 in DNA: TGTGCCAGCAGCACCGACAGGGCTTTCTACGAGCAGTACTTC.

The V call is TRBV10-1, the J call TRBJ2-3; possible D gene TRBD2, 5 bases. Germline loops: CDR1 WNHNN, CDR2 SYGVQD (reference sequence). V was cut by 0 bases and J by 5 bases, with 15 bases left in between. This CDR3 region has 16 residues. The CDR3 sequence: CASSESGRRSRDTQYF. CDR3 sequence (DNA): TGCGCCAGCAGTGAGTCCGGACGGAGGTCCAGAGATACGCAGTATTTT.

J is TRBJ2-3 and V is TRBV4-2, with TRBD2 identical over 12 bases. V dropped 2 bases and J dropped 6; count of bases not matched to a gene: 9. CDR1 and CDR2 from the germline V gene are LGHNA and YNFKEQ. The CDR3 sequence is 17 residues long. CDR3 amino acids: CASSQMSLAGGRDTQYF. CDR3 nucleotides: TGTGCCAGCAGCCAAATGTCACTAGCGGGGGGCAGGGATACGCAGTATTTT.

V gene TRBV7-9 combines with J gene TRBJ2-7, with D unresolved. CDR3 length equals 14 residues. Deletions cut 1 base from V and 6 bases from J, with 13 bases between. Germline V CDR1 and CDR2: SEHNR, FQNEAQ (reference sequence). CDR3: CASSLGASFAEQYF. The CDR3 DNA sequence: TGTGCCAGCAGCTTAGGGGCCTCCTTCGCCGAGCAGTACTTC.

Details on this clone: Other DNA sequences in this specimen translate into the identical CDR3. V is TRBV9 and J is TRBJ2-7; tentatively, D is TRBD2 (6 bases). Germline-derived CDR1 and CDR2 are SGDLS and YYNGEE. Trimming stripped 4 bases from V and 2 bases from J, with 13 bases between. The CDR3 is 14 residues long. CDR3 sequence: CASSRETPPYEQYF. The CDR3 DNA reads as TGTGCCAGCAGCCGGGAGACACCACCCTACGAGCAGTACTTC.

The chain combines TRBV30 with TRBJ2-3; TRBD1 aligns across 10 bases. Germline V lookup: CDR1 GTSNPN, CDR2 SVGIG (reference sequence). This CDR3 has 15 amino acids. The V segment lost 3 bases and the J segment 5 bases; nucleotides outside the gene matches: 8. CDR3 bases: TGTGCCTGGAGCTCAGGGACAGGGGCCCGAGATACGCAGTATTTT. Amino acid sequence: CAWSSGTGARDTQYF.

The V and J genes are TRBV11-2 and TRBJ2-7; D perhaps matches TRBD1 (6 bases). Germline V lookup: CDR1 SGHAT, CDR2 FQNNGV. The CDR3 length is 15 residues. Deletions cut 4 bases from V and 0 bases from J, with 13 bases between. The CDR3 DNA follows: TGTGCCAGCAGCTCGACCGGGACATCCTCCTACGAGCAGTACTTC. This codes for CASSSTGTSSYEQYF.

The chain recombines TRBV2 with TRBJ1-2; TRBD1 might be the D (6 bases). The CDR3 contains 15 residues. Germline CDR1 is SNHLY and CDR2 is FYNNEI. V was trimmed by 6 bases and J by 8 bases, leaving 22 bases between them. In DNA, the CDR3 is TGTGCCAGCAGGGAGGGAGTCGACAGGTCGCTAGGCTACACCTTC. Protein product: CASREGVDRSLGYTF.

CDR3 coding DNA: TGTGCCAGCAGCATAGGGGCAGGCTACGAGCAGTACTTC. Residues: CASSIGAGYEQYF. V usage is TRBV27 and J usage is TRBJ2-7, with D possibly matching TRBD1 (5 bases). V was pared by 6 bases and J by 3 bases, with 12 bases between. This CDR3 comprises 13 residues. CDR1 is MNHEY and CDR2 is SMNVEV in the germline V gene (reference sequence).

CDR3 in amino acids: CASPRTKSCQPQHF. The DNA of the CDR3 is TGCGCCAGCCCGCGAACGAAATCATGTCAGCCCCAGCATTTT. The J gene is TRBJ1-5, the V gene TRBV10-2; D gene unclear. Trimming took 8 bases from V and 6 from J, leaving 17 bases between them. The germline gives CDR1 WSHSY, CDR2 SAAADI. CDR3 length: 14 amino acids.

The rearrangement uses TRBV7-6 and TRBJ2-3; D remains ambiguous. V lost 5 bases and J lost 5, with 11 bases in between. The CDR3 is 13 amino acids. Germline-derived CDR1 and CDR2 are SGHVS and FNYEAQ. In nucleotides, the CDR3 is TGTGCCAGCAGCCCCCTGCAGGAAGATACGCAGTATTTT. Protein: CASSPLQEDTQYF. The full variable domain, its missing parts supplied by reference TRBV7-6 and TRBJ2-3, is GAGVSQSPRYKVTKRGQDVALRCDPISGHVSLYWYRQALGQGPEFLTYFNYEAQQDKSGLPNDRFSAERPEGSISTLTIQRTEQRDSAMYRCASSPLQEDTQYFGPGTRLTVL.

This chain's CDR3 is CASSVGLAGASNTGELFF. The CDR3, as DNA: TGTGCCAGCAGCGTGGGGCTAGCGGGGGCCTCGAACACCGGGGAGCTGTTTTTT. This chain joins TRBV9 and TRBJ2-2; 10 nucleotides line up with TRBD2. The CDR3 is 18 residues long. V was pared by 2 bases and J by 0 bases, with 7 bases of the junction left unmatched. Germline V gives CDR1 SGDLS, CDR2 YYNGEE.

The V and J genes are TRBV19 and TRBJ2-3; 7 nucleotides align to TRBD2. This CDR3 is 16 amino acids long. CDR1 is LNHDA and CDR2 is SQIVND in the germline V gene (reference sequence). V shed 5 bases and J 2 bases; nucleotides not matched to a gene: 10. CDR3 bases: TGTGCCAGTAGTTCCGGGACTACTCGGAACACAGATACGCAGTATTTT. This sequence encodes CASSSGTTRNTDTQYF.

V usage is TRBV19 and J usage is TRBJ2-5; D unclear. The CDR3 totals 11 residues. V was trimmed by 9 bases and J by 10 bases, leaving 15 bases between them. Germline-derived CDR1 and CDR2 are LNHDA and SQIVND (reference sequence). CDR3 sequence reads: CASRLGQYQYF. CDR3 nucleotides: TGTGCCAGCCGATTGGGCCAGTACCAGTACTTC.

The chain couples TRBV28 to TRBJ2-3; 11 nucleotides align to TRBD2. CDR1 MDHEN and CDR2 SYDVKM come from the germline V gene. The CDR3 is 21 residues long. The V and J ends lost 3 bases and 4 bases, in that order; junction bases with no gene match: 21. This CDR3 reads CASSFGFLSGREQTTADTQYF. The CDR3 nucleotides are TGTGCCAGCAGTTTCGGATTCCTTAGCGGGAGGGAACAAACGACAGCAGATACGCAGTATTTT.